Listed below are T cell receptor beta chains from one sample, sequenced in a study of shared clonotypes between healthy human individuals. The table came from immunoSEQ multiplex PCR; TCRdb's copy has only in-frame clones and leaves some out. The data hold about 1.5 million clones, with under 99% observed a single time. Sequenced material: naive CD4+ T cells sorted from blood. The receptors come from a man in his thirties or forties in good health. Both conserved end residues are part of each CDR3. A D gene is named only where the DNA matches it firmly.

v_call	d_call	j_call	cdr3_aa	cdr3_nt
TRBV6-5	-	TRBJ2-2	CASRTRHRNTGELFF	TGTGCCAGCAGGACCAGACACCGAAACACCGGGGAGCTGTTTTTT
TRBV5-4	TRBD1	TRBJ2-7	CASSLTGTGNEQYF	TGTGCCAGCAGTTTAACCGGGACAGGGAACGAGCAGTACTTC
TRBV6-1	TRBD1	TRBJ2-7	CATKILGTGAYEQYF	TGTGCCACCAAAATTCTAGGGACAGGGGCTTACGAGCAGTACTTC
TRBV10-3	TRBD2	TRBJ2-3	CAAQGITSGSSVDTQYF	TGTGCCGCACAAGGAATTACTAGCGGGAGTTCGGTAGATACGCAGTATTTT
TRBV6-4	-	TRBJ1-5	CASLTQPQHF	TGTGCCAGTCTTACTCAGCCCCAGCATTTT
TRBV28	-	TRBJ2-7	CASRWGRSVNEQYF	TGTGCCAGCAGGTGGGGCAGGAGTGTCAACGAGCAGTACTTC
TRBV19	TRBD1	TRBJ2-7	CASMGAPGQGSYEQYF	TGTGCCAGTATGGGAGCACCGGGACAGGGGTCCTACGAGCAGTACTTC
TRBV2	-	TRBJ2-5	CASSLLAKTQYF	TGTGCCAGCAGTTTACTAGCTAAGACCCAGTACTTC
TRBV5-5	-	TRBJ2-7	CASSLAPGINYEQYF	TGTGCCAGCAGCTTGGCGCCTGGGATTAACTACGAGCAGTACTTC
TRBV7-9	TRBD1	TRBJ1-5	CASSSVRDREGGNQPQHF	TGTGCCAGCAGCTCTGTCCGAGACAGGGAAGGGGGCAATCAGCCCCAGCATTTT
TRBV14	TRBD2	TRBJ2-5	CASSQAAGVETQYF	TGTGCCAGCAGCCAAGCAGCGGGAGTAGAGACCCAGTACTTC
TRBV28	TRBD1	TRBJ2-1	CASSSSTGGEFF	TGTGCCAGCAGTTCGTCGACAGGGGGAGAGTTCTTC